The following is a T cell receptor (beta chain) sequence with its context. This clonotype turned up a few times. Its antigen is not yet known. A junction boundary mismatches the germline segment, possibly from a read error. Receptor libraries were prepared by RT-PCR. The sequencing machine was a NextSeq 550. TCRdb trimmed public reads at Q25 via fastp, called clones via MiXCR and kept in-frame beta chains. Identical CDR3 proteins give one entry, which carries the most common genes and DNA. This sample has under 200,000 distinct CDR3 sequences in its table, and roughly 30% of those were observed once. Less than 3.5% of the sample rests with the top ten. The source of the sample is a study of patients and donors after allogeneic stem cell transplantation (dated by TCRdb to about 2020). Based on the germline V gene, the CDR1 and CDR2 sequences are SGDLS and YYNGEE. The CDR3 sequence holds 9 residues, the cysteine and phenylalanine included. Only CDR3 DNA is held: 27 bases, read in frame from base 1.

Sequenced material: blood, either unsorted or a sorted T cell fraction (not recorded which). This TCR derives from a human donor who was either an allogeneic HSCT recipient or a stem cell or donor lymphocyte infusion donor (not recorded which). It is not recorded whose cells these are; they may come from a transplant donor. This chain is built from TRBV9 and TRBJ1-1, with the D gene too uncertain to name. The DNA is as follows: TGTGCCAGCAGCACACCACCGGTCTTT. It codes for CASSTPPVF. The reference TRBV9 and TRBJ1-1 proteins fill in what lies around the CDR3, so the full variable domain reads DSGVTQTPKHLITATGQRVTLRCSPRSGDLSVYWYQQSLDQGLQFLIQYYNGEERAKGNILERFSAQQFPDLHSELNLSSLELGDSALYFCASSTPPVFGQGTRLTVV.